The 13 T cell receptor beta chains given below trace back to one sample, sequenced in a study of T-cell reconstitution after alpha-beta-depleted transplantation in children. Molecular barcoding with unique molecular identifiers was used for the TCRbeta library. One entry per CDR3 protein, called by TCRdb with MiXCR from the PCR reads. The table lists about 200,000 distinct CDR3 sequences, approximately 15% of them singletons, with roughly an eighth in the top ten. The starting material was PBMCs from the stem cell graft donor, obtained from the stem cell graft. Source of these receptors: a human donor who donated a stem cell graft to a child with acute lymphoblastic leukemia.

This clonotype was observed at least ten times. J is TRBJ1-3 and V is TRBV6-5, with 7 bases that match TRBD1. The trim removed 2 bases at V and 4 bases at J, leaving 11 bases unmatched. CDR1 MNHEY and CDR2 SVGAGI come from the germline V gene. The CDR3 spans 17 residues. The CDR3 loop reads CASSYTTGESVGNTIYF. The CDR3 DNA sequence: TGTGCCAGCAGTTACACAACAGGGGAAAGTGTCGGAAACACCATATATTTT.

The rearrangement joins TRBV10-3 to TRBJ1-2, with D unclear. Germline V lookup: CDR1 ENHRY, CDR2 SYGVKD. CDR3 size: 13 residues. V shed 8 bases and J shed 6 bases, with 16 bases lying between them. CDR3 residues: CAIRQTEINGYTF. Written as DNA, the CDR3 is TGTGCCATCCGTCAGACCGAGATTAATGGCTACACCTTC.

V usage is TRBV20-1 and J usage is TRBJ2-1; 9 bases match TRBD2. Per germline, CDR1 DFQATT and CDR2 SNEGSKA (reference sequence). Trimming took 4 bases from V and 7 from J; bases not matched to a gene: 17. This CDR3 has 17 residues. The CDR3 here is CSATHPLSGRPGNEQFF. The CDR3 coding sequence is TGCAGTGCTACCCATCCGTTAAGCGGGAGGCCCGGTAATGAGCAGTTCTTC.

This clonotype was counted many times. Here the CDR3 reads CASSPLVWETQYF. CDR3 bases: TGCGCCAGCAGTCCCCTGGTTTGGGAGACCCAGTACTTC. This chain uses TRBV10-2 with TRBJ2-5; unclear D gene. Trimming took off 5 bases at V and 5 bases at J, with 12 bases between the two ends. The CDR3 sequence is 13 residues long. Germline values: CDR1 WSHSY, CDR2 SAAADI.

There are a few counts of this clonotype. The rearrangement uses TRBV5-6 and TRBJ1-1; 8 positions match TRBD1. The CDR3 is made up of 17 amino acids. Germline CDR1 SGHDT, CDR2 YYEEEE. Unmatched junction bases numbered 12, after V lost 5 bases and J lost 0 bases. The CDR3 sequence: CASSPGTGGGMNTEAFF. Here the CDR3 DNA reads TGTGCCAGCAGTCCCGGGACAGGAGGAGGAATGAACACTGAAGCTTTCTTT.

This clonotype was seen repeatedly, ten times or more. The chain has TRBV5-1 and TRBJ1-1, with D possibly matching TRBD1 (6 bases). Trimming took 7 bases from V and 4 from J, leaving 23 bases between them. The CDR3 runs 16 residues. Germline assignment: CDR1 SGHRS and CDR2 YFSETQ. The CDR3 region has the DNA TGCGCCAGCTCAGCAATCCTTACAGGGAGAGTCACTGAAGCTTTCTTT. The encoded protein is CASSAILTGRVTEAFF.

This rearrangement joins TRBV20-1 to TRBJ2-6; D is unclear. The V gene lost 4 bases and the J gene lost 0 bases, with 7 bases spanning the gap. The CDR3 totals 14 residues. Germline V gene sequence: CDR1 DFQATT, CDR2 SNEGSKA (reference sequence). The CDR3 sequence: CSATSSSGANVLTF. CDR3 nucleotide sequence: TGCAGTGCTACCTCGAGCTCTGGGGCCAACGTCCTGACTTTC.

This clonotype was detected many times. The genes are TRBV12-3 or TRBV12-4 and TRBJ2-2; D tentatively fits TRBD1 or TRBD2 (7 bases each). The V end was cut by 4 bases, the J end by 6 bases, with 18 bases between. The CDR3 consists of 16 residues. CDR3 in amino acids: CASSSYDREGAGELFF. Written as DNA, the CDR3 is TGTGCCAGCAGTTCCTACGACAGGGAGGGCGCCGGGGAGCTGTTTTTT.

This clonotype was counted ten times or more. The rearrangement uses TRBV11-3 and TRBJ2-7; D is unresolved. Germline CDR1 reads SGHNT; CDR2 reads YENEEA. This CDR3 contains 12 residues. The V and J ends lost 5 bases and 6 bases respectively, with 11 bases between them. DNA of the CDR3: TGTGCCAGCAGCCCTCGCGGATCCGAGCAGTACTTC. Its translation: CASSPRGSEQYF.

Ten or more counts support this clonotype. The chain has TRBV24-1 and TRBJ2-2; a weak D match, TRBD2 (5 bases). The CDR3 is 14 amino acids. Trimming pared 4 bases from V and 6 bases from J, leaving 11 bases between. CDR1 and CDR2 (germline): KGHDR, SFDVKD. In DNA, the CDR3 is TGTGCCACCAGTGACCCCGGGGTCCCCGGGGAGCTGTTTTTT. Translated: CATSDPGVPGELFF.

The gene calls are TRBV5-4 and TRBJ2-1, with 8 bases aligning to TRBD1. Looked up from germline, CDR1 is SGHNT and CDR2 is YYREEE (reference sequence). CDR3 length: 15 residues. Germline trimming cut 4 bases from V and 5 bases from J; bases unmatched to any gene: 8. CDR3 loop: CASSMDRAQNNEQFF. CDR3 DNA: TGTGCCAGCAGCATGGACAGGGCCCAGAACAATGAGCAGTTCTTC.

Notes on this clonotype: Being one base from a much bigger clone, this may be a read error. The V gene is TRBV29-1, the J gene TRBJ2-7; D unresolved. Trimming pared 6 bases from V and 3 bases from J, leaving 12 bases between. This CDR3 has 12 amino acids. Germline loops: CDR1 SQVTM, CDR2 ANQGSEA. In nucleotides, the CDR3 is TGCAGCGTGATTGAACAGCACTACGAGCAGTACTTC. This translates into CSVIEQHYEQYF.

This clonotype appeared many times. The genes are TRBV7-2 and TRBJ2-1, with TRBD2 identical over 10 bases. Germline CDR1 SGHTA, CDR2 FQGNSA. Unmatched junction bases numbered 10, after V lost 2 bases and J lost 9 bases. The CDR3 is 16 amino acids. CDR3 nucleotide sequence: TGTGCCAGCAGCTTAATCCCTAGCGGGGGAATACTTGAGCAGTTCTTC. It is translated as CASSLIPSGGILEQFF.